These T cell receptor beta chains were read from a single sample in a study of cytomegalovirus exposure and HLA in healthy donors. Generated by immunoSEQ multiplex PCR, the TCRdb table keeps only in-frame clones and is missing some. This sample yields 100,000 or so clones, of which about 79% are seen a single time; around 2% belongs to the top ten. The sequenced material came from PBMCs. These receptors came from a human donor in good health. Each CDR3 is given with its conserved first and last residue. D genes are given only for firm matches. The size entry is marked missing in some rows and otherwise reads once, few, many or a size class.

clone size: -; V gene: TRBV2; D gene: -; J gene: TRBJ2-3; CDR3 protein: CASSATQWDTQYF; CDR3 DNA: TGTGCCAGCAGTGCGACACAATGGGATACGCAGTATTTT
clone size: -; V gene: TRBV2; D gene: -; J gene: TRBJ1-1; CDR3 protein: CASSDVPGNMNTEAFF; CDR3 DNA: TGTGCCAGCAGTGATGTACCAGGGAACATGAACACTGAAGCTTTCTTT
clone size: -; V gene: TRBV5-6; D gene: TRBD1; J gene: TRBJ2-2; CDR3 protein: CASSSTGVTGELFF; CDR3 DNA: TGTGCCAGCAGCTCCACAGGGGTCACCGGGGAGCTGTTTTTT
clone size: -; V gene: TRBV7-9; D gene: -; J gene: TRBJ2-3; CDR3 protein: CASSVQGGSTDTQYF; CDR3 DNA: TGTGCCAGCAGCGTCCAGGGGGGATCCACAGATACGCAGTATTTT
clone size: few; V gene: TRBV29-1; D gene: -; J gene: TRBJ2-3; CDR3 protein: CSVGNLLGVTDTQYF; CDR3 DNA: TGCAGCGTCGGAAATCTACTAGGAGTCACAGATACGCAGTATTTT
clone size: -; V gene: TRBV6-1; D gene: -; J gene: TRBJ2-3; CDR3 protein: CASSDQTDTQYF; CDR3 DNA: TGTGCCAGCAGTGACCAGACAGATACGCAGTATTTT
clone size: -; V gene: TRBV10-1; D gene: -; J gene: TRBJ2-5; CDR3 protein: CASSESGVETQYF; CDR3 DNA: TGCGCCAGCAGTGAGTCCGGGGTGGAGACCCAGTACTTC
clone size: -; V gene: TRBV15; D gene: -; J gene: TRBJ2-3; CDR3 protein: CATSRGLSTDTQYF; CDR3 DNA: TGTGCCACCAGCAGGGGACTTAGCACAGATACGCAGTATTTT
clone size: -; V gene: TRBV10-2; D gene: TRBD2; J gene: TRBJ2-7; CDR3 protein: CASSENGGRAYEQYF; CDR3 DNA: TGCGCCAGCAGTGAGAATGGCGGGAGGGCCTACGAGCAGTACTTC
clone size: -; V gene: TRBV29-1; D gene: TRBD2; J gene: TRBJ2-1; CDR3 protein: CSVDGLAGGLQSSYNEQFF; CDR3 DNA: TGCAGCGTTGATGGGCTAGCGGGAGGGCTCCAGAGCTCCTACAATGAGCAGTTCTTC
clone size: -; V gene: TRBV25-1; D gene: -; J gene: TRBJ2-2; CDR3 protein: CASSELTNGELFF; CDR3 DNA: TGTGCCAGCAGTGAATTAACAAACGGGGAGCTGTTTTTT
clone size: -; V gene: TRBV19; D gene: TRBD1; J gene: TRBJ2-7; CDR3 protein: CASSGTGGGSDEQYF; CDR3 DNA: TGTGCCAGCAGCGGGACAGGGGGCGGATCGGACGAGCAGTACTTC
clone size: -; V gene: TRBV10-3; D gene: TRBD2; J gene: TRBJ2-7; CDR3 protein: CAISEGAGGPKSYEQYF; CDR3 DNA: TGTGCCATCAGTGAGGGAGCGGGGGGCCCTAAGTCCTACGAGCAGTACTTC
clone size: -; V gene: TRBV2; D gene: -; J gene: TRBJ2-7; CDR3 protein: CASRLDTSYEQYF; CDR3 DNA: TGTGCCAGCAGGTTAGACACATCCTACGAGCAGTACTTC
clone size: -; V gene: TRBV11-2; D gene: -; J gene: TRBJ2-2; CDR3 protein: CASSSTTDTGELFF; CDR3 DNA: TGTGCCAGCAGCTCAACGACAGACACCGGGGAGCTGTTTTTT
clone size: once; V gene: TRBV15; D gene: -; J gene: TRBJ2-7; CDR3 protein: CATSRGRDRAGYEQYF; CDR3 DNA: TGTGCCACCAGCAGAGGCAGAGACAGGGCGGGGTACGAGCAGTACTTC
clone size: -; V gene: TRBV7-2; D gene: -; J gene: TRBJ1-5; CDR3 protein: CASSLRGLGQPQHF; CDR3 DNA: TGTGCCAGCAGCTTAAGGGGTTTGGGTCAGCCCCAGCATTTT
clone size: -; V gene: TRBV10-2; D gene: TRBD2; J gene: TRBJ2-7; CDR3 protein: CASSEFGSGPTYEQYF; CDR3 DNA: TGCGCCAGCAGTGAATTCGGTAGCGGGCCCACCTACGAGCAGTACTTC
clone size: -; V gene: TRBV7-2; D gene: -; J gene: TRBJ2-3; CDR3 protein: CASSGGDTQYF; CDR3 DNA: TGTGCCAGCAGCGGCGGAGATACGCAGTATTTT
clone size: -; V gene: TRBV7-2; D gene: TRBD1; J gene: TRBJ1-1; CDR3 protein: CASSSRDRERAFF; CDR3 DNA: TGTGCCAGCAGCTCCAGGGACAGGGAACGCGCTTTCTTT
clone size: -; V gene: TRBV29-1; D gene: -; J gene: TRBJ2-3; CDR3 protein: CSVGVGRSDTQYF; CDR3 DNA: TGCAGCGTTGGGGTGGGGAGATCAGATACGCAGTATTTT
clone size: -; V gene: TRBV28; D gene: TRBD1; J gene: TRBJ1-1; CDR3 protein: CASSTRTGGTEAFF; CDR3 DNA: TGTGCCAGCAGTACCCGGACAGGGGGCACTGAAGCTTTCTTT
clone size: -; V gene: TRBV18; D gene: -; J gene: TRBJ1-3; CDR3 protein: CASSLTPRDSGNTIYF; CDR3 DNA: TGTGCCAGCTCCTTAACGCCCAGGGACTCTGGAAACACCATATATTTT
clone size: -; V gene: TRBV6-6; D gene: TRBD1; J gene: TRBJ2-2; CDR3 protein: CASSYTGTGRTGELFF; CDR3 DNA: TGTGCCAGCAGTTATACCGGGACAGGGAGAACCGGGGAGCTGTTTTTT
clone size: once; V gene: TRBV5-4; D gene: -; J gene: TRBJ1-1; CDR3 protein: CASSSDTEAFF; CDR3 DNA: TGTGCCAGCAGCTCTGACACTGAAGCTTTCTTT
clone size: -; V gene: TRBV2; D gene: -; J gene: TRBJ1-1; CDR3 protein: CASSEVRGNTEAFF; CDR3 DNA: TGTGCCAGCAGTGAGGTCAGGGGGAACACTGAAGCTTTCTTT
clone size: -; V gene: TRBV7-9; D gene: -; J gene: TRBJ2-3; CDR3 protein: CASSVGTFTDTQYF; CDR3 DNA: TGTGCCAGCAGCGTAGGGACTTTCACAGATACGCAGTATTTT
clone size: -; V gene: TRBV28; D gene: -; J gene: TRBJ2-3; CDR3 protein: CASSSPGVTRADTQYF; CDR3 DNA: TGTGCCAGCAGTTCTCCGGGAGTAACTAGGGCAGATACGCAGTATTTT
clone size: -; V gene: TRBV28; D gene: TRBD1; J gene: TRBJ2-7; CDR3 protein: CASSQEGQGAYEQYF; CDR3 DNA: TGTGCCAGCAGCCAAGAGGGACAGGGGGCTTATGAGCAGTACTTC
clone size: -; V gene: TRBV7-2; D gene: TRBD1; J gene: TRBJ1-1; CDR3 protein: CASSFGLGQEPFF; CDR3 DNA: TGTGCCAGCAGCTTCGGACTGGGACAGGAACCTTTCTTT
clone size: -; V gene: TRBV5-5; D gene: -; J gene: TRBJ1-1; CDR3 protein: CASSRAGGTEAFF; CDR3 DNA: TGTGCCAGCAGCCGGGCGGGAGGCACTGAAGCTTTCTTT
clone size: -; V gene: TRBV7-2; D gene: -; J gene: TRBJ2-7; CDR3 protein: CASSLLVQAISYEQYF; CDR3 DNA: TGTGCCAGCAGCTTATTGGTTCAGGCTATCTCCTACGAGCAGTACTTC